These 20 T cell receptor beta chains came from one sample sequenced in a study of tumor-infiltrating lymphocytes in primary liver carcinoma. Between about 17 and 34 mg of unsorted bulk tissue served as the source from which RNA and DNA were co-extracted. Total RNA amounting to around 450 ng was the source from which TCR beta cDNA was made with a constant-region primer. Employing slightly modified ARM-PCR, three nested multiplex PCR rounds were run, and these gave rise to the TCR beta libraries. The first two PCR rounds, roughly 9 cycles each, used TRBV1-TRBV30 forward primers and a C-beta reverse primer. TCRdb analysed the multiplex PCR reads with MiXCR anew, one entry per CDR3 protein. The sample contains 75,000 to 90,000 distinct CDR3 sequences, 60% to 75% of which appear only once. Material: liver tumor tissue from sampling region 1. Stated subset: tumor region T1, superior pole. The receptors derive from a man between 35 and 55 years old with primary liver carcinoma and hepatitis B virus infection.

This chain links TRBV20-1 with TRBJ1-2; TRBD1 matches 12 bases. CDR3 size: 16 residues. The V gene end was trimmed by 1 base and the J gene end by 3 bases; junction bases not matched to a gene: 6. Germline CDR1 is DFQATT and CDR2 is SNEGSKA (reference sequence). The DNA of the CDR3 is TGCAGTGCTAGAGGTGGGACAGGGGGCTTCGACTATGGCTACACCTTC. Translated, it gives CSARGGTGGFDYGYTF.

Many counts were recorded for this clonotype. The CDR3 nucleotides read TGTGCCAGCAGTTACGGAGGGGTCGGCGATGGCTACACCTTC. Its protein is CASSYGGVGDGYTF. The rearrangement uses TRBV6-6 and TRBJ1-2, with D perhaps TRBD1 (5 bases). Germline V CDR1 and CDR2: MNHNY, SVGAGI (reference sequence). This CDR3 has 14 residues. V was pared by 2 bases and J by 6 bases, with 13 bases between.

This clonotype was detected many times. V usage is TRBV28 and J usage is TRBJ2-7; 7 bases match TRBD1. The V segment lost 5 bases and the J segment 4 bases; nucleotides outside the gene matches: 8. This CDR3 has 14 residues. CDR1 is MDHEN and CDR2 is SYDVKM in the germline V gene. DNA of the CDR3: TGTGCCAGCAGTGGGGAAGGGGGCGCGTACGAGCAGTACTTC. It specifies CASSGEGGAYEQYF.

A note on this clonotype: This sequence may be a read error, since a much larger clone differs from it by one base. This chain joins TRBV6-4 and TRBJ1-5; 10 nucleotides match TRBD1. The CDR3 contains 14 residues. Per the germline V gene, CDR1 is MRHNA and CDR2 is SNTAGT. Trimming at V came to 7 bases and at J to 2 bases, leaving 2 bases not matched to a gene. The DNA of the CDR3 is TGTGCCAGCAATGGGACAGGGGGCAATCAGCCCCAGCATTTT. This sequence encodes CASNGTGGNQPQHF.

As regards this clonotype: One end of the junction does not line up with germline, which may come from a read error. CDR3 in amino acids: CASSLLHSNQPQHF. The CDR3 DNA sequence: TGTGCCAGCAGCCTTTTACATAGCAATCAGCCCCAGCATTTT. The chain is built from TRBV4-1 and TRBJ1-5, with unresolved D. Per the germline V gene, CDR1 is MGHRA and CDR2 is YSYEKL. The CDR3 spans 14 residues.

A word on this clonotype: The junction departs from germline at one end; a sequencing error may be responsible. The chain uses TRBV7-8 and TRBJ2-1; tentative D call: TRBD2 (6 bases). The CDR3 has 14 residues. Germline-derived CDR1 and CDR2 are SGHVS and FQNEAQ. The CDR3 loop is CDSSLAEAHNEQFF. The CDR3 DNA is TGTGACAGCAGCTTAGCGGAGGCCCACAATGAGCAGTTCTTC.

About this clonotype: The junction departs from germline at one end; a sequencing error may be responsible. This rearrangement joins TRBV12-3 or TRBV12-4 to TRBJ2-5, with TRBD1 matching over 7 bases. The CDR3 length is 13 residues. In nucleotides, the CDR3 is TGTGGCAGCAACTGGACAGGTCAAGAGACCCAGTACTTC. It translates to CGSNWTGQETQYF.

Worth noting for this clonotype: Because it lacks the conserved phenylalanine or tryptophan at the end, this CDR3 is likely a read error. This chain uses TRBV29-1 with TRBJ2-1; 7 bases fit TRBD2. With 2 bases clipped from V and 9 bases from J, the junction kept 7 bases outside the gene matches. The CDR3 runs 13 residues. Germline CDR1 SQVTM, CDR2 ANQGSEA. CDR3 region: CSVEPGLGSEQFI. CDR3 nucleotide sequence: TGCAGCGTTGAACCTGGACTAGGTAGTGAGCAGTTCATC.

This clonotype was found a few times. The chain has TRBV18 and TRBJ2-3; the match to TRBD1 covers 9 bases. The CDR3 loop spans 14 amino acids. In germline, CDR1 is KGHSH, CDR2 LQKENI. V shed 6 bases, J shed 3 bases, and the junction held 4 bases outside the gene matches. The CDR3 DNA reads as TGTGCCAGCTCCTCGGGACAGGGAACAGATACGCAGTATTTT. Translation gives CASSSGQGTDTQYF.

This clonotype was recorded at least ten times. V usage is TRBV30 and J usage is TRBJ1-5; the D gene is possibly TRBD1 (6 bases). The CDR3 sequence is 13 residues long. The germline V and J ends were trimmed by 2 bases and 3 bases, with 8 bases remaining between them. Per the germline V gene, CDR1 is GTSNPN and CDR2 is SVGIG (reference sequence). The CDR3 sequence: CAWSRGANQPQHF. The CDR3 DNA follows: TGTGCCTGGAGTCGGGGGGCCAATCAGCCCCAGCATTTT.

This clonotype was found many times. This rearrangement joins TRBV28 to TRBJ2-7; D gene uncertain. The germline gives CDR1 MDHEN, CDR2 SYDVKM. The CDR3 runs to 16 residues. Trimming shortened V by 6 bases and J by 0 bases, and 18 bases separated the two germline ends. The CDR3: CASRAASGGRSYEQYF. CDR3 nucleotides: TGTGCCAGCAGGGCTGCCTCCGGCGGACGCTCCTACGAGCAGTACTTC. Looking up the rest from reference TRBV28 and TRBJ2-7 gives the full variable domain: DVKVTQSSRYLVKRTGEKVFLECVQDMDHENMFWYRQDPGLGLRLIYFSYDVKMKEKGDIPEGYSVSREKKERFSLILESASTNQTSMYLCASRAASGGRSYEQYFGPGTRLTVT.

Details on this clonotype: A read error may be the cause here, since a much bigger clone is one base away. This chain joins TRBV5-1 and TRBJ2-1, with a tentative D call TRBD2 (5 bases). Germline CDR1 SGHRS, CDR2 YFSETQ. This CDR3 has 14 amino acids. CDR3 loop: CASSVEASWNGQFF. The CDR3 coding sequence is TGCGCCAGCTCGGTGGAGGCTAGTTGGAATGGGCAGTTCTTC.

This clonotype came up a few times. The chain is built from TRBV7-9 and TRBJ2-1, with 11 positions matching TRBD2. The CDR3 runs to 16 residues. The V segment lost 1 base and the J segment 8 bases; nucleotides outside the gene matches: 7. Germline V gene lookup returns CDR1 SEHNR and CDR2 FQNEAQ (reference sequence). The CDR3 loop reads CASSLGLAGGEDEQFF. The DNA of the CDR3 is TGTGCCAGCAGCTTAGGCCTAGCGGGGGGAGAGGATGAGCAGTTCTTC. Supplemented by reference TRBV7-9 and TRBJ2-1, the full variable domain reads DTGVSQNPRHKITKRGQNVTFRCDPISEHNRLYWYRQTLGQGPEFLTYFQNEAQLEKSRLLSDRFSAERPKGSFSTLEIQRTEQGDSAMYLCASSLGLAGGEDEQFFGPGTRLTVL.

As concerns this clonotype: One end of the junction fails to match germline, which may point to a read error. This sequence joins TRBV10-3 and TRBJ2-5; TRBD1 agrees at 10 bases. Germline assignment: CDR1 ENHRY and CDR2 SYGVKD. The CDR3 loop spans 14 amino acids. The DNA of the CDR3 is TGTGCCATTAAGGGACAGGGGCCCCAAGAGACCCATTACTTC. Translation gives CAIKGQGPQETHYF.

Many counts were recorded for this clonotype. CDR3 sequence: CASSLRRVASGELFF. In DNA form, the CDR3 reads TGCGCCAGCAGCTTAAGGAGGGTTGCATCCGGGGAGCTGTTTTTT. The chain carries TRBV5-1 and TRBJ2-2; TRBD2 is a possible D gene (6 bases). The V and J ends lost 2 bases and 6 bases respectively, with 14 bases between them. Germline CDR1 and CDR2: SGHRS and YFSETQ. The CDR3 extends over 15 amino acids.

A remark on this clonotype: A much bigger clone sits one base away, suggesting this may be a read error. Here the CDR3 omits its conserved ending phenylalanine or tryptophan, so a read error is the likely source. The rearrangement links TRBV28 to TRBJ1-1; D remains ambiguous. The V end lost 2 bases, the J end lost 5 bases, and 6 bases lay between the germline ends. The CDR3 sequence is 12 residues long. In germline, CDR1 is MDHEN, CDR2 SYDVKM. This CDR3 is CASSLQGTEAFL. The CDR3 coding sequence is TGTGCCAGCAGTTTACAAGGAACTGAAGCTTTCCTT.

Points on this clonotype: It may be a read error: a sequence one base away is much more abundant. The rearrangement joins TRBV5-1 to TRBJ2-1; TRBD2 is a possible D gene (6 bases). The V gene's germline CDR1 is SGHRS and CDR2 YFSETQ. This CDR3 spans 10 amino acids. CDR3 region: CVSGQHEQFF. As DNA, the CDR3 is TGCGTCAGCGGGCAGCACGAGCAGTTCTTC.

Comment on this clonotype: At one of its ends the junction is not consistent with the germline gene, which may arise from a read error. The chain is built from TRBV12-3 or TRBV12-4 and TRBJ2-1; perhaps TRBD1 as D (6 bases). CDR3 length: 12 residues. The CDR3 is CAGRLTQGAQFF. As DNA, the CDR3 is TGTGCCGGCAGACTGACACAGGGAGCGCAATTCTTC.

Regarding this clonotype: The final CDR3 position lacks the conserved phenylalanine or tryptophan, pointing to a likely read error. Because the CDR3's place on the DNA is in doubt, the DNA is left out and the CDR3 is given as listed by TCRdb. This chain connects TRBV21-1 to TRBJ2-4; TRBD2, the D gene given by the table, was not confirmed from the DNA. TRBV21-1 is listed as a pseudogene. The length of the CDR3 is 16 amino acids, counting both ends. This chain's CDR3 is CASTPERAEAKNIQYI.

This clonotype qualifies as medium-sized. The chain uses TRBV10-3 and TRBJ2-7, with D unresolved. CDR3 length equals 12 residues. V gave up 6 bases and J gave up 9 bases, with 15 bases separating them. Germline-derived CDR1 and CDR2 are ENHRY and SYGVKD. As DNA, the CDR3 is TGTGCCATCAGCCGAGATGACTCAGCGCAGTACTTC. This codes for CAISRDDSAQYF.